Presented here are 8 T cell receptor beta chains from one specimen sequenced in a study of T-cell memory formation after mild COVID-19. MiXCR was run by TCRdb on the 5' RACE reads, yielding one entry per CDR3 protein. Altogether about 130,000 distinct CDR3 sequences are present, over 15% being singletons, with the ten largest covering 5.2%. Sequencing was performed on PBMCs or a T cell subset sorted from them (not recorded which). These TCRs come from a man between 18 and 29 years old who had mild COVID-19 (a few samples of this study predate the infection). Cell type and time point are not known.

V gene TRBV5-6 combines with J gene TRBJ2-3; D may be TRBD2 (7 bases). The germline V gene encodes CDR1 SGHDT and CDR2 YYEEEE. The CDR3 runs 16 residues. Trimming stripped 6 bases from V and 0 bases from J, with 17 bases between. CDR3 nucleotides: TGTGCCAGCACCGATCCCCGGGGGGCGAGCACAGATACGCAGTATTTT. Protein sequence: CASTDPRGASTDTQYF.

The genes are TRBV12-3 or TRBV12-4 and TRBJ1-1; possible D gene TRBD1, 5 bases. Trimming took off 7 bases at V and 6 bases at J, with 6 bases between the two ends. The CDR3 totals 10 residues. CDR3 DNA sequence: TGTGCCAGCAAGACAGCTGAAGCTTTCTTT. It translates to CASKTAEAFF.

V is TRBV9 and J is TRBJ1-3; D gene ambiguous. The germline gives CDR1 SGDLS, CDR2 YYNGEE. V gave up 0 bases and J gave up 7 bases, with 8 bases separating them. This CDR3 is 13 amino acids long. The chain's CDR3 is CASSVAPWNTIYF. The CDR3 DNA reads TGTGCCAGCAGCGTAGCACCGTGGAACACCATATATTTT.

CDR3 DNA sequence: TGTGCCAGCAGCCAGAGCGGGGGTTACAATGAGCAGTTCTTC. It encodes CASSQSGGYNEQFF. The J gene is TRBJ2-1, the V gene TRBV3-1; 8 positions agree with TRBD2. This CDR3 is 14 amino acids long. J gave up 4 bases and V 3 bases, and 2 bases lay outside the gene matches. Germline V gene lookup returns CDR1 LGHDT and CDR2 YNNKEL (reference sequence).

The V call is TRBV6-2 or TRBV6-3, the J call TRBJ2-3, with D hard to call. The CDR3 sequence is 12 residues long. Germline loops: CDR1 MNHEY, CDR2 SVGEGT. V lost 2 bases and J lost 8, with 8 bases in between. In DNA form, the CDR3 reads TGTGCCAGCAGTTACGGGCCGGGTACGCAGTATTTT. Its translation is CASSYGPGTQYF.

This clonotype was seen a few times. An end of the junction differs from the germline gene, which may be a read error. The chain uses TRBV11-2 and TRBJ2-7; no definite D call. Germline V gives CDR1 SGHAT, CDR2 FQNNGV. The length of the CDR3 is 13 residues. The chain's CDR3 is CASSLTRVGPPDF. CDR3 sequence (DNA): TGTGCCAGCAGCTTAACCCGAGTTGGCCCCCCGGACTTC.

The CDR3 coding sequence is TGCGCCAGCAGCGGCGAGGGGGCCAGGGGTAGCTGGCCGTCCTACAATGAGCAGTTCTTC. Its translation is CASSGEGARGSWPSYNEQFF. The chain has TRBV5-1 and TRBJ2-1; TRBD1 matches at 7 bases. This CDR3 has 20 amino acids. Trimming took 4 bases from V and 1 from J; bases not matched to a gene: 20. From germline, CDR1 is SGHRS and CDR2 YFSETQ. The variable domain in full, with the rest retrieved from reference TRBV5-1 and TRBJ2-1, is KAGVTQTPRYLIKTRGQQVTLSCSPISGHRSVSWYQQTPGQGLQFLFEYFSETQRNKGNFPGRFSGRQFSNSRSEMNVSTLELGDSALYLCASSGEGARGSWPSYNEQFFGPGTRLTVL.

This rearrangement joins TRBV10-2 to TRBJ1-6; D is ambiguous. CDR3 size: 14 residues. V lost 7 bases and J lost 7, with 14 bases in between. In germline, CDR1 is WSHSY, CDR2 SAAADI. DNA for the CDR3: TGCGCCAGCAAGATGACGGATAGGAATTCACCCCTCCACTTT. Its protein is CASKMTDRNSPLHF.